This T cell receptor beta chain was sequenced during a study of beta chain features in type 1 diabetes. Study-wide points: In comparison with healthy donors, patients had naive, central memory and Treg TCRB repertoires that appeared more similar. Moderately but significantly shorter TCRB CDR3s were found in Type 1 diabetes patients in all four CD4+ subsets. For patients and controls alike, PCR might favor shorter templates to the same degree. Individuals with type 1 diabetes displayed fewer insertions and more deletions at VDJ junctions.

Expressed TCRB transcripts were sequenced because the entire RNA isolate underwent reverse transcription. The protocol was immunoSEQ multiplex PCR, while the TCRdb copy is restricted to in-frame clones and leaves out a portion. The sample lists just over 600,000 clones, 15% occurring once. There are a few counts of this clone. Its antigen is not identified. The germline V gene encodes CDR1 SGHNT and CDR2 YYREEE (reference sequence). CDR3 length equals 15 residues. V dropped 1 base and J dropped 6; count of bases not matched to a gene: 2. The chain combines TRBV5-4 with TRBJ2-1; 12 bases agree with TRBD2. Sequences were obtained from naive CD4+ T cells from blood. The clonotype comes from a man between 18 and 29 years old in good health. CDR3 residues: CASSLPSGRVNEQFF. CDR3 bases: TGTGCCAGCAGCTTGCCTAGCGGGAGGGTCAATGAGCAGTTCTTC.